The entry below describes one T cell receptor beta chain. Its antigen is as yet unknown. TCRdb keeps only in-frame clones here, not all; method: immunoSEQ multiplex PCR. The sample lists roughly 80,000 clones, around 89% seen once, with 0.3% to 0.45% in the top ten. These data come from a study of OX40 agonist ivuxolimab in advanced cancers. Study-level information: The group had a mean age of about 60 years, ranged from 23 to 79, and was roughly 83% male. One patient with hepatocellular carcinoma and two with cutaneous melanoma, three in all, had partial responses.

Study-wide results and limits: At 0.1 to 3.0 mg/kg and by week 6, clonal expansion occurred in CD4+ and CD8+ blood T cells. Patients with a partial response at 0.1-3.0 mg/kg had among the lowest clonal expansion.

The V gene end was trimmed by 6 bases and the J gene end by 2 bases; junction bases not matched to a gene: 6. Looked up from germline, CDR1 is SGHVS and CDR2 is FQNEAQ. This CDR3 has 15 amino acids. The material sequenced was CD4+ or CD8+ T cells sorted from blood, taken in a trial of the OX40 agonist ivuxolimab. The V gene is TRBV7-8, the J gene TRBJ2-3, with 9 bases fitting TRBD1. This receptor was obtained from an adult with an advanced solid tumor such as melanoma, head and neck, liver or kidney cancer. The CDR3 nucleotides read TGTGCCAGCAGGTTACAGGGGGCAATCACAGATACGCAGTATTTT. Its protein product is CASRLQGAITDTQYF. Complete variable domain (other parts from reference TRBV7-8 and TRBJ2-3): GAGVSQSPRYKVAKRGQDVALRCDPISGHVSLFWYQQALGQGPEFLTYFQNEAQLDKSGLPSDRFFAERPEGSVSTLKIQRTQQEDSAVYLCASRLQGAITDTQYFGPGTRLTVL.